Sequencing of this T cell receptor beta chain was carried out in a study of blood T cell repertoires in COVID-19. Study context: There were acute and convalescent COVID-19 samples, and they came from the United States, Italy and Spain. PBMCs, B-cell-depleted T cells, or T cells provided the cDNA or gDNA that made up the material.

Per the original methods: Nucleated cell counts were estimated from reference gene primer amplification. TCRdb keeps only in-frame clones here, not all; method: immunoSEQ multiplex PCR. That table gives V, J and clone size, and the DNA gave D and trimming. The profile shows 70,000 to 95,000 clones, approximately 80% of them singletons. In its sample, this clone was seen a few times. The CDR3 is made up of 14 amino acids. With 2 bases removed from V and 7 bases from J, the gap between germline ends came to 9 bases. From germline, CDR1 is SGHAT and CDR2 FQNNGV. Sequencing was done on a sample of peripheral blood. V and J are TRBV11-2 and TRBJ1-6; D not resolved. The receptor was isolated from a woman aged 45-65 years with acute or convalescent COVID-19. The DNA of the CDR3 is TGTGCCAGCAGCTTAAGGGAGGCAAATTCACCCCTCCACTTT. Translated: CASSLREANSPLHF.